The entry below describes one TCR beta chain. This clonotype was detected ten times or more. Its antigen remains undetermined. Qualities for individual bases were not recorded, and no much larger clone is one base off. Profiling of TCR beta VDJ combinations and CDR3 sequences used genomic DNA as the template. TCR repertoire sequencing was run on an Illumina HiSeq 2000. On the study's bioinformatics: Repertoires were assessed using TRBV/TRBJ rearrangement plots, CDR3 size and DJ length profiles, and Simpson's diversity index. The most abundant DNA sequence in the deep sequencing data was taken as the immunodominant clone. CDR3 amino acid sequences were checked for sharing between subjects and were compared against published repertoires and the VDJdb database. The public reads were quality trimmed at Q25 with fastp and then assembled into clones with MiXCR by TCRdb, keeping productive beta chains. Every distinct CDR3 protein forms one entry, paired with its most common genes and DNA. The V and J calls and clone size come from TCRdb's table, not from the authors' own analysis. This sample holds 200,000 or so distinct CDR3 sequences; around 45% were observed only once. Approximately 9.7% of the sample comes from the top ten.

The patients picked for sequencing were ones in whom flow cytometry had shown an expansion of CD8+CD57+ cells. Every patient had a diagnosis of severe acquired aplastic anemia based on International Study of Aplastic Anemia and Agranulocytosis and Camitta criteria. No therapy had been received by the patients at the time of blood sampling. In this study, sorted CD4+ and CD8+ T cells from the blood of healthy subjects and of severe aplastic anemia patients had their TCR repertoires deep-sequenced. In the USA, patient enrollment took place under clinicaltrials.gov protocols 00001620, 01623167, 00001397, 00071045, 00081523 and 00961064. Ficoll-Paque density gradient centrifugation was used to isolate peripheral blood mononuclear cells. CD4+ and CD8+ T cells were sorted by FACS or magnetic beads before DNA extraction. The data derive from a study of CD8+CD57+ T cells in acquired aplastic anemia (dated by TCRdb to 2016 to 2018). General notes on the study: A mean of about 3 ug of DNA, ranging from about 0.17 to 30 ug, was extracted from sorted CD4+ and CD8+ cells. CD8+CD57+ expansion was defined as a frequency above the mean frequency observed in healthy subjects.

The paper as a whole reports these results and caveats: Patients and healthy controls showed no significant difference in CD8+ Simpson's diversity (P=0.060). Around 27 CD8+ CDR3 sequences were found to be shared between patients and controls, but these sequences appeared to be highly expressed in patients and within the immunodominant clones of the patients.

The germline V gene (reference sequence) sets CDR1 to SGHNT and CDR2 to YYREEE. Taken from cysteine to phenylalanine, the CDR3 has 15 residues. Only CDR3 DNA is held: 45 bases, read in frame from base 1. A distance of 21 bases separates the germline ends of V and J, which lose 6 bases and 5 bases respectively. Sequencing was done on a sample of sorted CD4+, CD8+, or CD8+CD57+ T cells (not recorded which) from PBMCs. This sequence was found in a human donor with aplastic anemia. The V and J segments used are TRBV5-4 and TRBJ2-7; the D gene is possibly TRBD1, with 6 bases matching. The nucleotide sequence reads as follows: TGTGCCAGCACCTCTAAAATACAGGGTGAGGACGAGCAGTACTTC. This sequence encodes CASTSKIQGEDEQYF.